The T cell receptor (beta chain) described here comes from a study of T cell changes during pregnancy in multiple sclerosis. Germline V gene data show CDR1 as SEHNR and CDR2 as FQNEAQ (reference sequence). Trimming removed 6 bases from V and 9 bases from J; junction bases left unmatched: 2. The CDR3 is made up of 12 amino acids. The repertoire was sequenced with immunoSEQ multiplex PCR; TCRdb's copy has only in-frame clones and lacks some. The sample lists around 78,000 clones, around 92% seen once, with around 0.64% in the top ten. This clonotype was sampled from a female donor in good health, enrolled as a control in a pregnancy study. The chain carries TRBV7-9 and TRBJ1-6; 7 bases fit TRBD1. This specimen consisted of peripheral blood, obtained in the third trimester of pregnancy. This CDR3 is CASSRQGSPLHF. The CDR3 DNA follows: TGTGCCAGCAGTCGACAGGGTTCACCCCTCCACTTT. The whole variable domain, remainder taken from reference TRBV7-9 and TRBJ1-6, is DTGVSQNPRHKITKRGQNVTFRCDPISEHNRLYWYRQTLGQGPEFLTYFQNEAQLEKSRLLSDRFSAERPKGSFSTLEIQRTEQGDSAMYLCASSRQGSPLHFGNGTRLTVT.